Each of the 26 T cell receptor beta chains below was sequenced from the same sample in a study of CD8+ T cells in alopecia areata. RNA, once extracted, was reverse transcribed into cDNA for use as the sequencing template. Generated by immunoSEQ multiplex PCR, the TCRdb table keeps only in-frame clones and is missing some. The repertoire includes 170,000 or so clones, about 60% of them detected once, and 10% to 15% sits in the top ten. The sample's treatment: oral pan-JAK inhibitor, 5-10 mg twice daily. This sample comprised CD8+ T cells sorted from blood, obtained at week 24, from a patient treated with tofacitinib. The receptors were gathered from a human donor with alopecia areata.

V and J are TRBV7-2 and TRBJ1-2; 11 nucleotides align to TRBD1. The CDR3 runs to 15 residues. V was clipped by 4 bases and J by 7 bases; unmatched bases: 8. Germline CDR1 is SGHTA and CDR2 is FQGNSA. DNA of the CDR3: TGTGCCAGCAGCTCGAGGACAGGGGGCTTAAGTGGCTACACCTTC. The encoded protein is CASSSRTGGLSGYTF.

This clone was detected once. This chain joins TRBV28 and TRBJ2-7; TRBD2 matches at 13 bases. CDR1 MDHEN and CDR2 SYDVKM come from the germline V gene. J lost 4 bases, V lost 2 bases, and 2 bases had no gene match. The CDR3 has 15 amino acids. The CDR3 protein is CASSLPTSGGYEQYF. The CDR3 nucleotides are TGTGCCAGCAGTTTACCGACTAGCGGGGGGTACGAGCAGTACTTC.

To note about this clone: The same CDR3 can be traced to other DNA sequences in this sample. DNA of the CDR3: TGCGCCAGCAGCCAAGACCCGTATGGCTACACCTTC. Residues: CASSQDPYGYTF. V gene TRBV4-1 combines with J gene TRBJ1-2; D not certain. The CDR3 spans 12 residues. Trimming left V 0 bases short and J 5 bases short, with 4 bases between. CDR1 MGHRA and CDR2 YSYEKL come from the germline V gene.

The gene calls are TRBV27 and TRBJ1-2, with a tentative D call TRBD1 (5 bases). From germline, CDR1 is MNHEY and CDR2 SMNVEV (reference sequence). This CDR3 contains 12 residues. Trimming left V 8 bases short and J 4 bases short, with 11 bases between. The CDR3 here is CASRDGAYGYTF. Written as DNA, the CDR3 is TGTGCCAGCCGTGATGGGGCCTATGGCTACACCTTC.

The chain is built from TRBV30 and TRBJ1-1, with 7 bases matching TRBD1. The CDR3 has 13 amino acids. From germline, CDR1 is GTSNPN and CDR2 SVGIG (reference sequence). The V segment lost 0 bases and the J segment 8 bases; nucleotides outside the gene matches: 6. CDR3 bases: TGTGCCTGGAGTGTAGGGGGCCGGGGAGAAGCTTTCTTT. Protein product: CAWSVGGRGEAFF. Filled out from reference TRBV30 and TRBJ1-1, the complete variable domain reads SQTIHQWPATLVQPVGSPLSLECTVEGTSNPNLYWYRQAAGRGLQLLFYSVGIGQISSEVPQNLSASRPQDRQFILSSKKLLLSDSGFYLCAWSVGGRGEAFFGQGTRLTVV.

The chain is built from TRBV2 and TRBJ2-1; possible D gene TRBD2, 7 bases. V lost 8 bases to trimming and J lost 6 bases, with 14 bases between them. Germline-derived CDR1 and CDR2 are SNHLY and FYNNEI. This CDR3 contains 13 residues. Written as DNA, the CDR3 is TGTGCCAGCGTGGAGGGGGGGCTCAATGAGCAGTTCTTC. This gives the protein CASVEGGLNEQFF. Drawing the rest from reference TRBV2 and TRBJ2-1, the complete variable domain is EPEVTQTPSHQVTQMGQEVILRCVPISNHLYFYWYRQILGQKVEFLVSFYNNEISEKSEIFDDQFSVERPDGSNFTLKIRSTKLEDSAMYFCASVEGGLNEQFFGPGTRLTVL.

DNA for the CDR3: TGCGCCAGCAGGGGCAGCCAAGAGACCCAGTACTTC. It yields the protein CASRGSQETQYF. This chain connects TRBV5-1 to TRBJ2-5; D uncertain. CDR3 size: 12 residues. Germline V gene data show CDR1 as SGHRS and CDR2 as YFSETQ. V was clipped by 5 bases and J by 1 base, with 6 bases between them.

This chain joins TRBV2 and TRBJ1-1, with D tentatively TRBD1 (5 bases). V was trimmed by 10 bases and J by 6 bases, leaving 12 bases between them. The germline V gene has CDR1 SNHLY and CDR2 FYNNEI. The CDR3 loop spans 11 amino acids. In DNA, the CDR3 is TGTGCCATCCGGGGGGGGGCTGAAGCTTTCTTT. The encoded protein is CAIRGGAEAFF. Full variable domain (missing parts from reference TRBV2 and TRBJ1-1): EPEVTQTPSHQVTQMGQEVILRCVPISNHLYFYWYRQILGQKVEFLVSFYNNEISEKSEIFDDQFSVERPDGSNFTLKIRSTKLEDSAMYFCAIRGGAEAFFGQGTRLTVV.

This clone was seen more than once but under ten times. This chain links TRBV5-1 with TRBJ2-3; 8 positions agree with TRBD1. The germline CDR1 and CDR2 sequences are SGHRS and YFSETQ. Trimming cost V 3 bases and J 1 base; bases outside gene matches: 7. The CDR3 has 16 amino acids. CDR3 residues: CASSSPRDRRTDTQYF. DNA for the CDR3: TGCGCCAGCAGCTCCCCCCGGGACAGGCGCACAGATACGCAGTATTTT.

This clone was counted a few times. V is TRBV2 and J is TRBJ2-7; 9 bases are shared with TRBD1. Germline V gene lookup returns CDR1 SNHLY and CDR2 FYNNEI. V lost 7 bases, J lost 0 bases, and 19 bases stayed unmatched. CDR3 length: 19 amino acids. CDR3 DNA sequence: TGTGCCAGCATCCCTCTTCGGGGACAGGGAGGGCCCAGCTCCTACGAGCAGTACTTC. Translation gives CASIPLRGQGGPSSYEQYF.

The chain recombines TRBV15 with TRBJ1-4; 10 bases map to TRBD1. Germline assignment: CDR1 LNHNV and CDR2 YYDKDF (reference sequence). The CDR3 is made up of 16 amino acids. V dropped 3 bases and J dropped 9; count of bases not matched to a gene: 10. CDR3 amino acids: CATSRTRDRGYQKLFF. CDR3 in DNA: TGTGCCACCAGCAGGACTCGGGACAGGGGATACCAAAAACTGTTTTTT.

As to this clone: The junction departs from the called germline gene at one end, perhaps through a read error. V and J are TRBV4-1 and TRBJ2-7, with TRBD2 matching 8 bases. The CDR3 spans 17 residues. Germline CDR1 and CDR2: MGHRA and YSYEKL. CDR3: CASRQEAGALPSYEQYF. The DNA for the CDR3 is TGCGCCAGCAGACAAGAAGCGGGGGCTCTTCCTTCCTACGAGCAGTACTTC.

Turning to this clone: Other DNA sequences in the sample encode the same CDR3. The chain employs TRBV7-9 and TRBJ2-5; D unresolved. V lost 6 bases to trimming and J lost 1 base, with 12 bases between them. Germline values: CDR1 SEHNR, CDR2 FQNEAQ (reference sequence). The CDR3 has 14 residues. The CDR3 spells CASRPPGSQETQYF. The CDR3 DNA reads TGTGCCAGCAGACCACCTGGATCCCAAGAGACCCAGTACTTC.

This rearrangement joins TRBV7-9 to TRBJ1-5; D perhaps matches TRBD1 (5 bases). Germline assignment: CDR1 SEHNR and CDR2 FQNEAQ (reference sequence). The CDR3 spans 15 residues. Trimming stripped 5 bases from V and 3 bases from J, with 14 bases between. The CDR3 reads CASSTGDSSNQPQHF. The CDR3 nucleotides are TGTGCCAGCAGCACCGGCGACAGCTCCAATCAGCCCCAGCATTTT.

This clone was seen once. This chain joins TRBV30 and TRBJ1-6; D perhaps matches TRBD1 (6 bases). CDR1 is GTSNPN, CDR2 SVGIG, per germline (reference sequence). The CDR3 consists of 15 residues. Between the trimmed V and J ends, which lost 3 bases and 8 bases, there was a span of 17 bases. CDR3 in DNA: TGTGCCTGGAGACAAGGACAGACCCAATATTCACCCCTCCACTTT. Its translation is CAWRQGQTQYSPLHF.

This clone was counted a single time. The CDR3, as DNA: TGTGCCAGCAGCCAGCGACTAGCGGGGAACACAGATACGCAGTATTTT. Its protein product is CASSQRLAGNTDTQYF. The chain recombines TRBV4-2 with TRBJ2-3; 11 positions match TRBD2. The CDR3 runs 16 residues. The V and J ends lost 3 bases and 2 bases, in that order; junction bases with no gene match: 4. Per the germline V gene, CDR1 is LGHNA and CDR2 is YNFKEQ.

J is TRBJ2-7 and V is TRBV27; D ambiguous. V gave up 7 bases and J gave up 2 bases, with 9 bases separating them. The length of the CDR3 is 12 residues. Germline V gene lookup returns CDR1 MNHEY and CDR2 SMNVEV (reference sequence). The CDR3 here is CASKDEAYEQYF. In DNA form, the CDR3 reads TGTGCCAGCAAGGACGAAGCCTACGAGCAGTACTTC.

The chain has TRBV15 and TRBJ2-7; D is undetermined. From germline, CDR1 is LNHNV and CDR2 YYDKDF (reference sequence). This CDR3 has 12 residues. The germline V and J ends were trimmed by 3 bases and 5 bases, with 8 bases remaining between them. This chain's CDR3 is CATSRVYNEQYF. The CDR3 nucleotides read TGTGCCACCAGCAGGGTTTACAACGAGCAGTACTTC.

In its sample, this clone was seen a few times. CDR3 sequence (DNA): TGCAGCGTTGAGTTCGGGACAGGGGGGAATGAGCAGTTCTTC. It is translated as CSVEFGTGGNEQFF. This chain connects TRBV29-1 to TRBJ2-1, with 11 nucleotides matching TRBD1. The CDR3 spans 14 residues. Trimming at V came to 3 bases and at J to 7 bases, leaving 5 bases not matched to a gene. Germline lookup yields CDR1 SQVTM and CDR2 ANQGSEA.

The chain uses TRBV7-6 and TRBJ1-2, with a tentative D call TRBD1 (5 bases). Germline lookup yields CDR1 SGHVS and CDR2 FNYEAQ. The CDR3 loop spans 11 amino acids. V gave up 8 bases and J gave up 7 bases, with 11 bases separating them. The CDR3 region is CASRGGGGYTF. The CDR3 nucleotides are TGTGCCAGCCGAGGCGGGGGTGGCTACACCTTC.

For this clone: Other nucleotide sequences in the sample specify the same CDR3. This sequence joins TRBV5-1 and TRBJ1-1; D is unresolved. With 0 bases removed from V and 4 bases from J, the gap between germline ends came to 7 bases. CDR3 length: 13 amino acids. CDR1 SGHRS and CDR2 YFSETQ come from the germline V gene. The CDR3 nucleotides are TGCGCCAGCAGCTTGGTTGGAGCCACTGAAGCTTTCTTT. Translation: CASSLVGATEAFF.

This rearrangement joins TRBV4-1 to TRBJ2-7, with 7 bases matching TRBD1. The CDR3 has 13 residues. V was clipped by 1 base and J by 5 bases; unmatched bases: 2. Per the germline V gene, CDR1 is MGHRA and CDR2 is YSYEKL. CDR3: CASSQVGGHEQYF. CDR3 in DNA: TGCGCCAGCAGCCAAGTAGGGGGCCACGAGCAGTACTTC.

CDR3 sequence: CASSQDYSGGITGELFF. DNA for the CDR3: TGTGCCAGCAGCCAAGACTACAGCGGGGGGATCACCGGGGAGCTGTTTTTT. The chain is built from TRBV4-2 and TRBJ2-2; TRBD2 agrees at 9 bases. V lost 0 bases, J lost 4 bases, and 6 bases stayed unmatched. The CDR3 loop spans 17 amino acids. Germline values: CDR1 LGHNA, CDR2 YNFKEQ.

The CDR3 sequence is CASSSGLRYGYTF. Here the CDR3 DNA reads TGTGCCAGCAGTTCGGGACTCCGATATGGCTACACCTTC. This sequence joins TRBV27 and TRBJ1-2, with D possibly TRBD1 on 5 matching bases. Germline CDR1 reads MNHEY; CDR2 reads SMNVEV (reference sequence). Trimming left V 4 bases short and J 5 bases short, with 11 bases between. The CDR3 has 13 amino acids.

This clone has only a few counts. The chain has TRBV7-9 and TRBJ1-2; D possibly corresponds to TRBD1 (6 bases). The germline V gene encodes CDR1 SEHNR and CDR2 FQNEAQ (reference sequence). V lost 5 bases, J lost 6 bases, and 13 bases lay in between. CDR3 size: 13 residues. The CDR3 DNA sequence: TGTGCCAGCAGCCCCGCAGGGGTGGATGGCTACACCTTC. Its translation: CASSPAGVDGYTF.

This chain links TRBV2 with TRBJ1-1; D gene unclear. This CDR3 is 10 amino acids long. Per germline, CDR1 SNHLY and CDR2 FYNNEI. V gave up 4 bases and J gave up 7 bases, with 4 bases separating them. Here the CDR3 reads CASSGHEAFF. Written as DNA, the CDR3 is TGTGCCAGCAGTGGGCATGAAGCTTTCTTT.